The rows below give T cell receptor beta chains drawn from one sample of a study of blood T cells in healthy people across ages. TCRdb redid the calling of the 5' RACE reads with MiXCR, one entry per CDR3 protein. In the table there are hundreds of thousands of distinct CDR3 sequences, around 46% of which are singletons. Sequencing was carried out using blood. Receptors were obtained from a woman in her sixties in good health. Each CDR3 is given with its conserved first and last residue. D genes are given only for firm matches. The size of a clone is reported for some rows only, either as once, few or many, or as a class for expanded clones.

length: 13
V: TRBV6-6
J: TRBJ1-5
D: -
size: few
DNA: TGTGCCAGCCATCGGGAGTACAATCAGCCCCAGCATTTT
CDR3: CASHREYNQPQHF

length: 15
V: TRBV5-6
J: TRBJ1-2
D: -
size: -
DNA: TGTGCCAGCAGCTTGGGGGCAGCGGAGAACTATGGCTACACCTTC
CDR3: CASSLGAAENYGYTF

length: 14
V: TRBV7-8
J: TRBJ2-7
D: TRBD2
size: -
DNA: TGTGCCAGCTTACCCTGGACTAGTTTGTACGAGCAGTACTTC
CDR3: CASLPWTSLYEQYF

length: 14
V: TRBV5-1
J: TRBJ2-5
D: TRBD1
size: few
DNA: TGCGCCAGCAGCCCATCGACAGGGCGGCCGACCCAGTACTTC
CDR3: CASSPSTGRPTQYF

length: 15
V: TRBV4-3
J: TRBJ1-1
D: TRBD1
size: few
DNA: TGCGCCAGCAGCCATAGGACAGGGGTGAACACTGAAGCTTTCTTT
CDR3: CASSHRTGVNTEAFF

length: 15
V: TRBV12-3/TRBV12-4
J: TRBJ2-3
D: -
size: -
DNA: TGTGCCAGCAGCGGGGCCGGGACGGCACAGGGTACGCAGTATTTT
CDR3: CASSGAGTAQGTQYF

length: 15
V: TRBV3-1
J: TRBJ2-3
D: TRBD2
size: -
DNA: TGTGCCAGCAGCCAACAGCGGGGGGCCGCAGATACGCAGTATTTT
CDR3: CASSQQRGAADTQYF

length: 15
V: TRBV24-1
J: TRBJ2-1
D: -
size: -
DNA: TGTGCCACCAGTGACGGGGCGGACTCCTACAATGAGCAGTTCTTC
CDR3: CATSDGADSYNEQFF

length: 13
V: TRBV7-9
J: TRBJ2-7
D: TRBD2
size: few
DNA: TGTGCCAGTCGTATAGCGGGAGCGGATGAGCAGTACTTC
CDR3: CASRIAGADEQYF

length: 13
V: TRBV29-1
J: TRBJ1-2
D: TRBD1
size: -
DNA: TGCAGCGCCACGACAGGGAAGGAACGTGGCTACACCTTC
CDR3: CSATTGKERGYTF

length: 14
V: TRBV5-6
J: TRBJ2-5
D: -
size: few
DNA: TGTGCCAGCAGCTTGAGGCGCCGTCGAGAGACCCAGTACTTC
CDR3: CASSLRRRRETQYF

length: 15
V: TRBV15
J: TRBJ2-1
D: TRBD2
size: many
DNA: TGTGCCACCAGCGGCGGGACTAGCGGGAAGAATGAGCAGTTCTTC
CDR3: CATSGGTSGKNEQFF

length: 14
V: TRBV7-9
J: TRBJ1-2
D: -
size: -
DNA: TGTGCCAGCAGTACTACCGGACGGATCTATGGCTACACCTTC
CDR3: CASSTTGRIYGYTF

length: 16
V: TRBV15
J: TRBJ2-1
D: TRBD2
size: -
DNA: TGTGCCACCAGCAGAGACTTAGCGGGGGGGGGCATGGAGCAGTTCTTC
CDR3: CATSRDLAGGGMEQFF

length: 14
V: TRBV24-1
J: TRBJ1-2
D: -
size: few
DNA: TGTGCCACCAGTGATTTCGGCAGGGCCTATGGCTACACCTTC
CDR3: CATSDFGRAYGYTF

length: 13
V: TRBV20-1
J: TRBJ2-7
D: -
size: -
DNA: TGCAGTGCTACTCCTTCTCGGGACTACGAGCAGTACTTC
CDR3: CSATPSRDYEQYF

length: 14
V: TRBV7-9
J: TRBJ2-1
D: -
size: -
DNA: TGTGCCAGCAGTGTAGGGGAGGCGAAGAATGAGCAGTTCTTC
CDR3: CASSVGEAKNEQFF